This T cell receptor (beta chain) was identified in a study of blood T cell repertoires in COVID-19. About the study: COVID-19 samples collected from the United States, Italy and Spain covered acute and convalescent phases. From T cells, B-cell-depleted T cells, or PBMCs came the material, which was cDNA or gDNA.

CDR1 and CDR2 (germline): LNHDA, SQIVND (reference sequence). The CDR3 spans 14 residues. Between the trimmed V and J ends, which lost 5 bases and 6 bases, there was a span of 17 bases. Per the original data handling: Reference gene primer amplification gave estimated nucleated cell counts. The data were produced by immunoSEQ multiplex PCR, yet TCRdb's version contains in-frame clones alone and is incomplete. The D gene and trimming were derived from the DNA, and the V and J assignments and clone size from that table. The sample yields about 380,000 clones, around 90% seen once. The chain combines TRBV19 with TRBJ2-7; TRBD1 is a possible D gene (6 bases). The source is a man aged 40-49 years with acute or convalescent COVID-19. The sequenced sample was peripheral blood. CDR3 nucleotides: TGTGCCAGTAGTGCAGCAAAACAGGGATTCGAGCAGTACTTC. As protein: CASSAAKQGFEQYF.